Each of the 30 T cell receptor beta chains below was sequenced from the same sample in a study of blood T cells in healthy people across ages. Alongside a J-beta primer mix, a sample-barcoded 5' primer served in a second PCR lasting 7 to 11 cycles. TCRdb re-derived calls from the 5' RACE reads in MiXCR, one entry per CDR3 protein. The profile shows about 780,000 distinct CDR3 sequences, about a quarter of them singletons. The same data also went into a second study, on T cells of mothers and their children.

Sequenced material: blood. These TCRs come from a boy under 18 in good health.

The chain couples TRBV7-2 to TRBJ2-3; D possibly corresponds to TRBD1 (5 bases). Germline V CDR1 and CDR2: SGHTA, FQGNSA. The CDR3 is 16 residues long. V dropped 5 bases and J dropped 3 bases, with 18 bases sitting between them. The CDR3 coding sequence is TGTGCCAGCAGCCCCTCGGCGGTAGGGGCGACAGATACGCAGTATTTT. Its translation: CASSPSAVGATDTQYF.

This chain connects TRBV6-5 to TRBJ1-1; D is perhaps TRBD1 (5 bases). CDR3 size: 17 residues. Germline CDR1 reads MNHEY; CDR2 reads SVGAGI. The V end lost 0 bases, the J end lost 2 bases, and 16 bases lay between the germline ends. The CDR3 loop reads CASSYSIPGRLNTEAFF. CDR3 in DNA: TGTGCCAGCAGTTACTCGATCCCGGGACGGCTAAACACTGAAGCTTTCTTT.

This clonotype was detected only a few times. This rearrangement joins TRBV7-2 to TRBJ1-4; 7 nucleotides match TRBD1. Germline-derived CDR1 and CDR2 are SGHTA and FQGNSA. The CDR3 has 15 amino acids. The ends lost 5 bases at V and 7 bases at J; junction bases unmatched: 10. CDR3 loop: CASSIHGTAVEKLFF. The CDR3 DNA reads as TGTGCCAGCAGCATCCACGGGACAGCGGTTGAAAAACTGTTTTTT.

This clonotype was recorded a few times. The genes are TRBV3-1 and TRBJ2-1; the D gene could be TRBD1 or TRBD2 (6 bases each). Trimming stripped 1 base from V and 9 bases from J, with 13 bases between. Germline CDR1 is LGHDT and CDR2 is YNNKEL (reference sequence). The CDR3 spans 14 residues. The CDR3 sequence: CASSQGRLGGEQFF. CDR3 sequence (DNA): TGTGCCAGCAGCCAAGGGAGACTAGGGGGTGAGCAGTTCTTC.

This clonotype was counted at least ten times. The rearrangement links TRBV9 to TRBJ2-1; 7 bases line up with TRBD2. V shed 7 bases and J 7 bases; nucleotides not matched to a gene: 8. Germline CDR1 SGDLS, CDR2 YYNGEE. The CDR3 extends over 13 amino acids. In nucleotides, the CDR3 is TGTGCCAGCGGTGGATATAGCGGGAATGAGCAGTTCTTC. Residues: CASGGYSGNEQFF.

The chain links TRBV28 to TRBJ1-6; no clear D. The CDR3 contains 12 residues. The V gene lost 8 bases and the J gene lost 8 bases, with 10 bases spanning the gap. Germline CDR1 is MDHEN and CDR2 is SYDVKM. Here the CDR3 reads CASGYLHSPLHF. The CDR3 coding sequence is TGTGCCAGCGGGTATCTTCATTCACCCCTCCACTTT. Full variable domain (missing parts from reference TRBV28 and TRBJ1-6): DVKVTQSSRYLVKRTGEKVFLECVQDMDHENMFWYRQDPGLGLRLIYFSYDVKMKEKGDIPEGYSVSREKKERFSLILESASTNQTSMYLCASGYLHSPLHFGNGTRLTVT.

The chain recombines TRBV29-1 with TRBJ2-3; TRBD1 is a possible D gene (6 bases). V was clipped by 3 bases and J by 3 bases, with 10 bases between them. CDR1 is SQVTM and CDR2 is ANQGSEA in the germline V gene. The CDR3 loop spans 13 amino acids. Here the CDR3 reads CSVDPRGTDTQYF. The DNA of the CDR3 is TGCAGCGTTGATCCCAGGGGTACAGATACGCAGTATTTT.

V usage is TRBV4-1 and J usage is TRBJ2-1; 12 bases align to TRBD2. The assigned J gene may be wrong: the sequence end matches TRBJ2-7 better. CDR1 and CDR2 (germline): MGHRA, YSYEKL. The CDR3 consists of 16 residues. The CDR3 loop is CASSQPGLAGAYEQYF. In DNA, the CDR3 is TGCGCCAGCAGCCAACCGGGACTAGCGGGCGCCTACGAGCAGTACTTC.

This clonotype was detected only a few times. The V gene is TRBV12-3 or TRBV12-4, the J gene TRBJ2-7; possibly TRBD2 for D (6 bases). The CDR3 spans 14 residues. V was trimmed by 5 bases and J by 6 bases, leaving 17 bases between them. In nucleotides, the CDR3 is TGTGCCAGCAGTGCCCCTCCGGGGGTTCCCGAGCAGTACTTC. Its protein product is CASSAPPGVPEQYF.

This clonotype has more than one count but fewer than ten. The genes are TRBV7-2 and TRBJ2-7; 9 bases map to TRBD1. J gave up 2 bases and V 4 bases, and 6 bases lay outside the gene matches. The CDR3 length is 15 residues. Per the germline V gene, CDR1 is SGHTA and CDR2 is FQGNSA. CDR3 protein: CASSSEWDRAYEQYF. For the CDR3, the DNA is TGTGCCAGCAGCTCCGAGTGGGACAGGGCCTACGAGCAGTACTTC.

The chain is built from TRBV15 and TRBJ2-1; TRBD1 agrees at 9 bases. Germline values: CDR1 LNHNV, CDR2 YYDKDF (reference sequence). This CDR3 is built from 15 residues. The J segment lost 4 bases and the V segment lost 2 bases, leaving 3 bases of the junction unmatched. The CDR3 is CATSRRDRAYNEQFF. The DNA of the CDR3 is TGTGCCACCAGCAGACGGGACAGGGCTTACAATGAGCAGTTCTTC.

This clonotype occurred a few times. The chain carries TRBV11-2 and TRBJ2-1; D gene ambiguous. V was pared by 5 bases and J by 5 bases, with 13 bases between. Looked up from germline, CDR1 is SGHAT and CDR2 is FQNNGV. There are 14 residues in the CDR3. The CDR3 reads CASSTRPVNNEQFF. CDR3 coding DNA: TGTGCCAGCAGCACCCGGCCAGTGAACAATGAGCAGTTCTTC.

The DNA for the CDR3 is TGTGCCAGCAGTTTCAGCGGGGGCCTGTACGAGCAGTACTTC. Translating it yields CASSFSGGLYEQYF. The chain uses TRBV12-3 or TRBV12-4 and TRBJ2-7; TRBD2 matches 8 bases. The CDR3 is 14 residues long. The ends lost 3 bases at V and 4 bases at J; junction bases unmatched: 5.

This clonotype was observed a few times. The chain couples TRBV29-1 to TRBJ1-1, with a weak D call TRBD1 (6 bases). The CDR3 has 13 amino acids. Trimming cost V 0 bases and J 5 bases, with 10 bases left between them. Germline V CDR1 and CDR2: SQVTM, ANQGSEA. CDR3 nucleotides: TGCAGCGTTGAAGAAAACAGGGATACTGAAGCTTTCTTT. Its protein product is CSVEENRDTEAFF.

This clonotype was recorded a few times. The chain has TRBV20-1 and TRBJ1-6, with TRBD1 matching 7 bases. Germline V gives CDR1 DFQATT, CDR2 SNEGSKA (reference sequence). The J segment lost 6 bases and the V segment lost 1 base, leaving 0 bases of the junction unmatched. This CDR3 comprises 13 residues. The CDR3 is CSARGDSNSPLHF. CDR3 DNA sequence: TGCAGTGCTAGAGGGGACAGTAATTCACCCCTCCACTTT.

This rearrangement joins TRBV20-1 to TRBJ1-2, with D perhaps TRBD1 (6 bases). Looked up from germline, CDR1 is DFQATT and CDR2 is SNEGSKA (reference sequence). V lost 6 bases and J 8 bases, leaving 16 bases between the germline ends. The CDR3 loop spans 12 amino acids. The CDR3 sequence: CSARSGQKGYTF. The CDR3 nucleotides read TGCAGTGCCCGCAGCGGACAGAAGGGCTACACCTTC.

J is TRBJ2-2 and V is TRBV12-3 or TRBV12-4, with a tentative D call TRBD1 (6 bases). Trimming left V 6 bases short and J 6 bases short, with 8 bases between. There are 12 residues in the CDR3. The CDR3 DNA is TGTGCCAGCAGACAGGGACCCGGGGAGCTGTTTTTT. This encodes CASRQGPGELFF.

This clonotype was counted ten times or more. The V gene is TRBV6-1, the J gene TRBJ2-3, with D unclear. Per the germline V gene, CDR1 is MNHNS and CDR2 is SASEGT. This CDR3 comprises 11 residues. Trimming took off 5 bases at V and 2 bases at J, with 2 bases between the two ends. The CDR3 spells CASSNTDTQYF. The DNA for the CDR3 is TGTGCCAGCAGTAACACAGATACGCAGTATTTT.

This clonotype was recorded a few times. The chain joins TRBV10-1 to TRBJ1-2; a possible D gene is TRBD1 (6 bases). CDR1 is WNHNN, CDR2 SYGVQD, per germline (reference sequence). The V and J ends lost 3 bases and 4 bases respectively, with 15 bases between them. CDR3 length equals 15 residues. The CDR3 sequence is CASSDPTGGFYGYTF. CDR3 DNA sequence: TGCGCCAGCAGTGACCCGACAGGTGGCTTCTATGGCTACACCTTC.

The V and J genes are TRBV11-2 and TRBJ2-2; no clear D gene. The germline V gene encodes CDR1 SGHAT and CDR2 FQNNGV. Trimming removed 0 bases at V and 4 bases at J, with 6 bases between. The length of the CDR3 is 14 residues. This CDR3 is CASSLDLGTGELFF. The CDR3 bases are TGTGCCAGCAGCTTAGATCTCGGCACCGGGGAGCTGTTTTTT. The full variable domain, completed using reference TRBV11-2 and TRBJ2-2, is EAGVAQSPRYKIIEKRQSVAFWCNPISGHATLYWYQQILGQGPKLLIQFQNNGVVDDSQLPKDRFSAERLKGVDSTLKIQPAKLEDSAVYLCASSLDLGTGELFFGEGSRLTVL.

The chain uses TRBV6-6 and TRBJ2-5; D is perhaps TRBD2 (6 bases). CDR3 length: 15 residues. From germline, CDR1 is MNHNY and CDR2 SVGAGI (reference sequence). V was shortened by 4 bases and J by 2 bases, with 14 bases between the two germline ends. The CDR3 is CASSLGDFGQETQYF. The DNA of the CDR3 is TGTGCCAGCAGTTTAGGGGACTTTGGGCAAGAGACCCAGTACTTC.

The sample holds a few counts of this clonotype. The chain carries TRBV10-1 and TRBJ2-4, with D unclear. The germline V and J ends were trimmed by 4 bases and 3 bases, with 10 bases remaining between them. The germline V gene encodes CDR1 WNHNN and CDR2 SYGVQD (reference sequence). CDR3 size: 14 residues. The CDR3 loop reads CASSGALGKNIQYF. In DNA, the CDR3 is TGCGCCAGCAGTGGGGCCCTGGGCAAAAACATTCAGTACTTC.

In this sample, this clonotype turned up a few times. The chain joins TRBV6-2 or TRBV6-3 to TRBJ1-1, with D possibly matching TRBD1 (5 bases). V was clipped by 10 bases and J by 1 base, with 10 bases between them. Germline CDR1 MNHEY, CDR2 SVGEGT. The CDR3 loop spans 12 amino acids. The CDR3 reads CAIGGENTEAFF. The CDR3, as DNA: TGTGCCATCGGGGGGGAGAACACTGAAGCTTTCTTT.

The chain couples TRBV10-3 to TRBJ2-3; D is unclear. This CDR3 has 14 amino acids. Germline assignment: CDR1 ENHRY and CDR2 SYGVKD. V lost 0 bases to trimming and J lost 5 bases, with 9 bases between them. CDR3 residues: CAISESNARDTQYF. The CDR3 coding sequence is TGTGCCATCAGTGAGTCGAATGCGAGAGATACGCAGTATTTT.

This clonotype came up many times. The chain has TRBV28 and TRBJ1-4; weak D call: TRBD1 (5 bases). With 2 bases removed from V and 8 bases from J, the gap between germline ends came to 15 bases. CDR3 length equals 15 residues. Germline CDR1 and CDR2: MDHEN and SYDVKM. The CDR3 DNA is TGTGCCAGCAGTTTAGGAGGTCAGGGAGGCGAAAAACTGTTTTTT. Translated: CASSLGGQGGEKLFF.

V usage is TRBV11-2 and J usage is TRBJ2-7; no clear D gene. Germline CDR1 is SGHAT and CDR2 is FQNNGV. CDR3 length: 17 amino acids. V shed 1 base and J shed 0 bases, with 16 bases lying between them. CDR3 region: CASSLAGWAENSYEQYF. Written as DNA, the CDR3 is TGTGCCAGCAGCTTAGCCGGTTGGGCGGAAAACTCCTACGAGCAGTACTTC.

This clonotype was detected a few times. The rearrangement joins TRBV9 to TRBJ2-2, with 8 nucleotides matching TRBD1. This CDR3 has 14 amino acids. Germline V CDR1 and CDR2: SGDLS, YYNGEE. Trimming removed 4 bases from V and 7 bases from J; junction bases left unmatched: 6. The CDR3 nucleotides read TGTGCCAGCAGCCCCCGGACAGGGCACGGGGAGCTGTTTTTT. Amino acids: CASSPRTGHGELFF.

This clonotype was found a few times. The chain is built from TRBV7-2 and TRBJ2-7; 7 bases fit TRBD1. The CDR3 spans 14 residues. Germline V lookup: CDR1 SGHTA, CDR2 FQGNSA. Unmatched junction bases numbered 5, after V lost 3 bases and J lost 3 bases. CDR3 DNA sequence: TGTGCCAGCAGCTTCTCGAACAGGGGCTACGAGCAGTACTTC. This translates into CASSFSNRGYEQYF.

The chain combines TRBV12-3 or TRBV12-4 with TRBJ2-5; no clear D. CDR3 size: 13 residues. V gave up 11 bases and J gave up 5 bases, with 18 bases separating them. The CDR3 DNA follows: TGTGCCCCGATCGGGTCTGGAAGGGAGACCCAGTACTTC. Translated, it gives CAPIGSGRETQYF.

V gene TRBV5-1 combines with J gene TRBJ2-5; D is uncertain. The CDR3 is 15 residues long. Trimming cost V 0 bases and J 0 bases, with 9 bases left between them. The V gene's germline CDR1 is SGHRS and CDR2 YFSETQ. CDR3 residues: CASSLVTANQETQYF. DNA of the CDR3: TGCGCCAGCAGCTTGGTTACAGCTAACCAAGAGACCCAGTACTTC.